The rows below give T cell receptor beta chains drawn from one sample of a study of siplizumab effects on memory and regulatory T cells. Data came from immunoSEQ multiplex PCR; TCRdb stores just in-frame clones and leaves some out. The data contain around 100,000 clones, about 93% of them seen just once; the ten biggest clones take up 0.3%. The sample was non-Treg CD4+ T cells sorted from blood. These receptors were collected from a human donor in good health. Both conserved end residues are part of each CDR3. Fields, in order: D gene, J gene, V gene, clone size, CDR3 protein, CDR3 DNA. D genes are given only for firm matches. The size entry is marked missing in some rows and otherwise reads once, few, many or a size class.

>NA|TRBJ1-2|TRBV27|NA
CASSLRAIDGYTF
TGTGCCAGCAGTTTAAGGGCCATAGATGGCTACACCTTC
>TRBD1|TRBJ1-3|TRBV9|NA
CASSVVPSWTGAATGNTIYF
TGTGCCAGCAGCGTAGTCCCCTCCTGGACAGGGGCGGCAACTGGAAACACCATATATTTT
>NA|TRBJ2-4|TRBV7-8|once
CASSLAVDDGLAKNIQYF
TGTGCCAGCAGCTTAGCTGTTGATGACGGACTAGCCAAAAACATTCAGTACTTC
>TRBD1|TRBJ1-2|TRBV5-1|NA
CASSPRTGSPLEGYTF
TGCGCCAGCAGTCCTAGGACAGGTTCCCCTCTGGAGGGCTACACCTTC
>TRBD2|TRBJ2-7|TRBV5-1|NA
CASSLVAGGYEQYF
TGCGCCAGCAGCTTGGTAGCGGGAGGCTACGAGCAGTACTTC
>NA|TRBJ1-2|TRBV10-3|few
CAISESEGGYTF
TGTGCCATCAGTGAGTCAGAAGGTGGCTACACCTTC
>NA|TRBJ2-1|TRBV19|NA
CASSIGRPYNEQFF
TGTGCCAGTAGTATAGGGCGACCCTACAATGAGCAGTTCTTC
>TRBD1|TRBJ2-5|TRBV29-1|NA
CSVGRGTGRETQYF
TGCAGCGTGGGCAGAGGGACAGGAAGGGAGACCCAGTACTTC
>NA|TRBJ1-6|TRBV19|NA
CASNGGGSPLHF
TGTGCCAGTAACGGGGGCGGTTCACCCCTCCACTTT
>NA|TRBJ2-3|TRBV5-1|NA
CASSGGTHRETQYF
TGCGCCAGCAGCGGGGGGACCCATAGGGAAACGCAGTATTTT
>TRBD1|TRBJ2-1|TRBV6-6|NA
CASSLRTGMFYYEQFF
TGTGCCAGCAGTTTGCGGACAGGGATGTTTTACTATGAGCAGTTCTTC
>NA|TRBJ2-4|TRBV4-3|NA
CASSQELAKNIQYF
TGCGCCAGCAGCCAAGAACTAGCCAAAAACATTCAGTACTTC
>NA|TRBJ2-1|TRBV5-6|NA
CASSTPSGVSNEQFF
TGTGCCAGCAGCACCCCATCGGGGGTTTCCAATGAGCAGTTCTTC
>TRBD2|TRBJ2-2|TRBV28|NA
CASTTGLASGELFF
TGTGCCAGCACCACGGGACTAGCGAGCGGGGAGCTGTTTTTT
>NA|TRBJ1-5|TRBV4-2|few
CASSQSDSANQPQHF
TGTGCCAGCAGCCAGTCGGACAGCGCTAATCAGCCCCAGCATTTT
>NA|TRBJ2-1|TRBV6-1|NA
CASTTDGSSYNEQFF
TGTGCCAGCACTACGGACGGGAGCTCCTACAATGAGCAGTTCTTC
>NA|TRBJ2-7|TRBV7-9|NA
CASSPAGFVSSEQYF
TGTGCCAGCAGCCCCGCAGGTTTCGTGTCTAGCGAGCAGTACTTC
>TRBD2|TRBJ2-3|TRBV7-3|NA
CASSNPSGRGVDTQYF
TGTGCCAGCAGCAACCCTAGCGGGAGGGGGGTAGATACGCAGTATTTT
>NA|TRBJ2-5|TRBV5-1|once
CASSLNGGETQYF
TGCGCCAGCAGCTTGAACGGAGGAGAGACCCAGTACTTC
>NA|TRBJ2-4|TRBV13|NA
CASSRGGTRNIQYF
TGTGCCAGCAGCCGAGGGGGAACCCGAAACATTCAGTACTTC
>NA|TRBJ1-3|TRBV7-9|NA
CASSLGNTVSGNTIYF
TGTGCCAGCAGCTTAGGTAACACCGTCTCTGGAAACACCATATATTTT
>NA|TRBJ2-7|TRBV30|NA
CAWSVLGEQYF
TGTGCCTGGAGTGTACTGGGCGAGCAGTACTTC
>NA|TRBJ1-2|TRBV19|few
CASSTPPLNGYTF
TGTGCCAGTAGTACCCCCCCGCTGAATGGCTACACCTTC
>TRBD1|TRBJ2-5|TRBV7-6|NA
CASSNGQGALKTQYF
TGTGCCAGCAGCAACGGACAGGGGGCGCTTAAGACCCAGTACTTC
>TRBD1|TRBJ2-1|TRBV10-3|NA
CAISSGQTHNEQFF
TGTGCCATCAGTTCGGGACAGACCCACAATGAGCAGTTCTTC
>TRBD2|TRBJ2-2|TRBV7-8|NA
CASSLARTSGRGPGELFF
TGTGCCAGCAGCTTAGCGAGGACTAGCGGTAGGGGGCCCGGGGAGCTGTTTTTT
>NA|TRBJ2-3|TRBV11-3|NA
CASSSTSNTQYF
TGTGCCAGCAGCTCCACCAGTAATACGCAGTATTTT
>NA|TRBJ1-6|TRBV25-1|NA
CASRRGNNSPLHF
TGTGCTTCAAGACGGGGAAATAATTCACCCCTCCACTTT
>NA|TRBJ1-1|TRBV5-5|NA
CASSWRGTTEAFF
TGTGCCAGCAGCTGGAGGGGGACCACTGAAGCTTTCTTT
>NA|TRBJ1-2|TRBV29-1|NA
CSVRRERAYGYTF
TGCAGCGTTAGGCGGGAGCGGGCCTATGGCTACACCTTC
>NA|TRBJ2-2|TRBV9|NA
CASSPRGREYTGELFF
TGTGCCAGCAGCCCCAGGGGGCGGGAGTACACCGGGGAGCTGTTTTTT
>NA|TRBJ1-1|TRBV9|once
CASSVEETSTTFF
TGTGCCAGCAGCGTAGAGGAGACAAGTACGACTTTCTTT
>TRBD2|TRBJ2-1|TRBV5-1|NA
CASSFSSLAGVVNEQFF
TGCGCCAGCAGCTTTAGTTCCCTAGCGGGAGTAGTGAATGAGCAGTTCTTC
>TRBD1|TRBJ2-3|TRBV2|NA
CASRRTGGTDTQYF
TGTGCCAGCAGAAGGACAGGCGGCACAGATACGCAGTATTTT
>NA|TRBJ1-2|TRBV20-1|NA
CSASRVYGYTF
TGCAGTGCTAGCCGGGTCTATGGCTACACCTTC
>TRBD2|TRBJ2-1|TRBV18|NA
CASSPLGAGGRSYNEQFF
TGTGCCAGCTCACCTTTGGGAGCGGGGGGCCGCTCCTACAATGAGCAGTTCTTC
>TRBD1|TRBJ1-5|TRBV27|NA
CASSLTPTGYQPQHF
TGTGCCAGCAGTTTAACCCCGACAGGGTATCAGCCCCAGCATTTT
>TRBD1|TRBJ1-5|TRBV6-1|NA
CASRDGTGGNQPQHF
TGTGCCAGCAGGGACGGGACAGGGGGGAATCAGCCCCAGCATTTT
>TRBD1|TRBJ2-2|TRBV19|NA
CASMKSQGGENTGELFF
TGTGCCAGTATGAAATCACAGGGGGGAGAGAACACCGGGGAGCTGTTTTTT
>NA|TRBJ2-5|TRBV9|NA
CASSVVGTRLETQYF
TGTGCCAGCAGCGTAGTTGGAACACGTTTAGAGACCCAGTACTTC
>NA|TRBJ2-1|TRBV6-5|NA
CASSYAGQGYNEQFF
TGTGCCAGCAGTTACGCGGGGCAGGGCTACAATGAGCAGTTCTTC
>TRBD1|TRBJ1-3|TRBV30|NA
CAWTAGTGLSGTIYF
TGTGCCTGGACAGCCGGGACAGGCCTTTCTGGCACCATATATTTT
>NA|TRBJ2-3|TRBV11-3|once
CASSRNAPGATDTQYF
TGTGCCAGCAGCCGAAACGCTCCGGGGGCCACAGATACGCAGTATTTT
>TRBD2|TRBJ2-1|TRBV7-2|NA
CASSWAPLGAGNEQFF
TGTGCCAGCAGCTGGGCCCCGCTAGGAGCGGGAAATGAGCAGTTCTTC
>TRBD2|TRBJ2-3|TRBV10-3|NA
CAIRPGLATTDTQYF
TGTGCCATCAGACCGGGACTAGCGACCACAGATACGCAGTATTTT
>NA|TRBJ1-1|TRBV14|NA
CASSQDWGYTEAFF
TGTGCCAGCAGCCAAGATTGGGGTTACACTGAAGCTTTCTTT
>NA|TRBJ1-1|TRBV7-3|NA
CASSLGLAAEAFF
TGTGCCAGCAGCTTAGGCCTGGCAGCGGAAGCTTTCTTT
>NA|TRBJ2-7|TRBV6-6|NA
CASSYSRGGVSYEQYF
TGTGCCAGCAGTTACTCGAGGGGCGGGGTCTCCTACGAGCAGTACTTC
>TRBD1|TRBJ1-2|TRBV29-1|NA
CSVEGREGGNTF
TGCAGCGTTGAGGGACGAGAAGGGGGCAACACCTTC
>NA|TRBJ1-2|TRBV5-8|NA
CASSLGGLLYGYTF
TGTGCCAGCAGCTTGGGTGGACTCCTCTATGGCTACACCTTC
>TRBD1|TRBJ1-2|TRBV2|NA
CASSEETGPNYGYTF
TGTGCCAGCAGTGAAGAGACAGGGCCTAACTATGGCTACACCTTC
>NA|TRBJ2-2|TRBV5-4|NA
CASSLGGIHTGELFF
TGTGCCAGCAGCTTGGGTGGGATCCACACCGGGGAGCTGTTTTTT
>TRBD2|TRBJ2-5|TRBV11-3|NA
CASSLDRAGGPRKTQYF
TGTGCCAGCAGCTTAGATAGGGCGGGAGGGCCGAGGAAGACCCAGTACTTC
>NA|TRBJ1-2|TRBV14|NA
CASSQGRDYGYTF
TGTGCCAGCAGCCAAGGCCGGGACTATGGCTACACCTTC
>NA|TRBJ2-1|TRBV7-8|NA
CASSQSALGEQFF
TGTGCCAGCAGCCAAAGCGCTCTGGGGGAGCAGTTCTTC
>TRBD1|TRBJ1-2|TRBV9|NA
CASSASNRGRGYGYTF
TGTGCCAGCAGCGCCAGTAACAGGGGGCGCGGCTATGGCTACACCTTC
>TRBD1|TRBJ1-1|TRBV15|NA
CATSGSLPGQGAIHTEAFF
TGTGCCACCAGCGGTTCACTCCCGGGACAGGGGGCTATCCACACTGAAGCTTTCTTT